This T cell receptor beta chain is drawn from a study of blood T cells in healthy people across ages. In the study overall: T cells yielded about one barcoded beta molecule per two cells through template switching. Findings and limits, study-wide: The recorded TCR beta diversity per million T cells decreased in a roughly linear manner with age.

Comments on this clonotype: Antigen: not known.

Trimming pared 0 bases from V and 8 bases from J, leaving 13 bases between. This CDR3 is 14 amino acids long. Germline lookup yields CDR1 WSHSY and CDR2 SAAADI. Using a J-beta primer mix together with a sample-barcoded 5' primer, a second PCR was run for about 7 to 12 cycles. A single record per CDR3 protein comes from TCRdb applying MiXCR to the 5' RACE reads. The data contain 1.5 million to 2 million distinct CDR3 sequences, around 40% of them singletons. Samples had at least 7 million PBMCs isolated from them. The gene calls are TRBV10-2 and TRBJ2-5, with D tentatively TRBD1 (5 bases). This receptor was taken from a human donor in good health. Sequencing was carried out using blood. This chain's CDR3 is CASSESRQGVTQYF. DNA of the CDR3: TGCGCCAGCAGTGAGTCGAGGCAGGGTGTAACCCAGTACTTC.